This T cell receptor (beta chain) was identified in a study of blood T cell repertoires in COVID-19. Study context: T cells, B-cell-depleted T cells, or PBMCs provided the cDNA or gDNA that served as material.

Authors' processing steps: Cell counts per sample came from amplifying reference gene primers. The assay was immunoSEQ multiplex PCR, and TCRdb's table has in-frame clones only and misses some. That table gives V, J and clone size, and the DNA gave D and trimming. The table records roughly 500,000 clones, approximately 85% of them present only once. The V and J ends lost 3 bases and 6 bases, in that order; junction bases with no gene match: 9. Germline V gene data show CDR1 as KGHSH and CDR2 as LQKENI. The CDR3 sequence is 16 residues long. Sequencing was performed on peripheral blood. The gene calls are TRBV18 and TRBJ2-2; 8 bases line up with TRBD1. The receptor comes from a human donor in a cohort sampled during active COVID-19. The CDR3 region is CASSPPGQARAGELFF. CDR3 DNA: TGTGCCAGCTCACCTCCGGGACAGGCGAGGGCCGGGGAGCTGTTTTTT.